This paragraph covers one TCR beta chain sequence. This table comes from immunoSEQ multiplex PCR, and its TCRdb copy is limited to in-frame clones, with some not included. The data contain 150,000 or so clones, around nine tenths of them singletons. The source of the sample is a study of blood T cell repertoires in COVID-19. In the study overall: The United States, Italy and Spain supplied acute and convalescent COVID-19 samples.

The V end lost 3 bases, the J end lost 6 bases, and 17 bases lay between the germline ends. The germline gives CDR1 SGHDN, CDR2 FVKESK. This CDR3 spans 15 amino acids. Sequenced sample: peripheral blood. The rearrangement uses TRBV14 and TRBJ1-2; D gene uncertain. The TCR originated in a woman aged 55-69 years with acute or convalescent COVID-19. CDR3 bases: TGTGCCAGCAGCCACGGACCCCTCGACGGGAATGGCTACACCTTC. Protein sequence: CASSHGPLDGNGYTF.